This paragraph reports one T cell receptor (beta chain). The record originates from a study of blood T cell repertoires in COVID-19. As originally analysed: It was from reference gene primer amplification that nucleated cell counts were estimated. TCRdb's copy holds only in-frame clones and misses some; the assay was immunoSEQ multiplex PCR. The V and J calls and clone size come from that table; D and trimming were worked out from the DNA. The repertoire holds 130,000 to 150,000 clones, with roughly 78% as singletons. This sequence originates from a man in his sixties with acute or convalescent COVID-19. Sequenced input: peripheral blood.

The CDR3: CASSPRTDTLTYEQYF. The CDR3 coding sequence is TGTGCCAGCTCACCACGAACCGACACTCTTACCTACGAGCAGTACTTC. J is TRBJ2-7 and V is TRBV18; D is unclear. Germline lookup yields CDR1 KGHSH and CDR2 LQKENI. The V and J ends lost 1 base and 2 bases respectively, with 15 bases between them. This CDR3 is built from 16 residues.